This T cell receptor (beta chain) emerged from a study of post-analysis software for immune sequencing data. Study in general: Some patients lacked subtype; others had relapsing-remitting, secondary progressive or progressive-relapsing disease. Study-wide findings and caveats: In multiple sclerosis, normalized Chao1 diversity was significantly below that of controls. Batch-matched samples strongly co-clustered by F measure. TRBV5-6, TRBV5-1 and TRBV20-1 belonged to a set of five TRBV segments that were more frequent in patients than controls.

Concerning this clonotype: The antigen remains undetermined.

TCR beta cDNA libraries had unique molecular identifiers. A few hundred thousand cDNA molecules came from around 1 to 10 million T cells. MiXCR, run by TCRdb on the PCR reads, gives a single entry per CDR3 protein. The sample has roughly 200,000 distinct CDR3 sequences; roughly 30% are singletons. The CDR3 extends over 15 amino acids. V gave up 4 bases and J gave up 2 bases, with 16 bases separating them. Germline V gives CDR1 SGHRS, CDR2 YFSETQ. The rearrangement uses TRBV5-1 and TRBJ2-7, with a weak D call TRBD2 (5 bases). The clonotype comes from a girl under 18 with multiple sclerosis. The sequencing input was blood. The CDR3 sequence is CASSPRTGGPYEQYF. For the CDR3, the DNA is TGCGCCAGCAGCCCCAGGACTGGCGGGCCCTACGAGCAGTACTTC.